This T cell receptor (beta chain) was identified in a study of shared clonotypes between healthy human individuals. The repertoire was sequenced with immunoSEQ multiplex PCR; TCRdb's copy has only in-frame clones and lacks some. Of about 2.4 million clones listed, 85% to 95% are singletons. V was pared by 4 bases and J by 8 bases, with 12 bases between. The CDR3 totals 12 residues. In germline, CDR1 is SGHNT, CDR2 YYREEE (reference sequence). This chain links TRBV5-4 with TRBJ1-1, with TRBD1 as a possible D gene (6 bases). The sequenced sample was naive CD4+ T cells sorted from blood. The subset was: CD45RA+ positively selected. This TCR derives from a man younger than 35 in good health. CDR3 region: CASSRGGLEAFF. CDR3 nucleotides: TGTGCCAGCAGCAGGGGGGGACTGGAAGCTTTCTTT. The whole variable domain, filled in from reference TRBV5-4 and TRBJ1-1, reads ETGVTQSPTHLIKTRGQQVTLRCSSQSGHNTVSWYQQALGQGPQFIFQYYREEENGRGNFPPRFSGLQFPNYSSELNVNALELDDSALYLCASSRGGLEAFFGQGTRLTVV.